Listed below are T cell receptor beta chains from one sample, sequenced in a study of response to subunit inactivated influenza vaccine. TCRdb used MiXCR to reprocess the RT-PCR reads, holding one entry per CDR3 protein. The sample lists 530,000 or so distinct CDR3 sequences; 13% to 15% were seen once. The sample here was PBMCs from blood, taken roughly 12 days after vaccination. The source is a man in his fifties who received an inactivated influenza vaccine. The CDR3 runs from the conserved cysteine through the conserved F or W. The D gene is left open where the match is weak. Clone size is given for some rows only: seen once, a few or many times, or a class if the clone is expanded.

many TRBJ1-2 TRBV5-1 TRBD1 CASSSTGTGHYGYTF TGCGCCAGCAGCTCTACCGGGACAGGGCACTATGGCTACACCTTC
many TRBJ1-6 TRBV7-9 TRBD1 CASSPGTDLWNSPLHF TGTGCCAGCAGTCCAGGGACAGACCTATGGAATTCACCCCTCCACTTT
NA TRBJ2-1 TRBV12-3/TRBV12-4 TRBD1 CAIRQGHSDFEQFF TGTGCCATCAGACAGGGCCATAGCGACTTTGAGCAGTTCTTC
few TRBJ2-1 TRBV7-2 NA CASNPDPGTKQFF TGTGCCAGCAACCCTGACCCCGGGACCAAGCAGTTCTTC
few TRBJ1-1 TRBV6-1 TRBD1 CATGQGAVTEAFF TGTGCCACCGGACAGGGGGCGGTCACTGAAGCTTTCTTT
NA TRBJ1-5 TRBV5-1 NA CASSLDGGSRQPQHF TGCGCCAGCAGCTTGGATGGTGGGAGCCGACAGCCCCAGCATTTT
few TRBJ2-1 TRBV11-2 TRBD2 CASSPLGGGVGRNEQFF TGTGCCAGCAGCCCCCTCGGCGGGGGGGTTGGTCGGAATGAGCAGTTCTTC
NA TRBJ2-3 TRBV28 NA CASCDSSTDTQYF TGTGCCAGTTGTGATTCTAGCACAGATACGCAGTATTTT
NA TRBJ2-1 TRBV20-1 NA CSATSRTGYNEQFF TGCAGTGCTACATCCCGGACTGGCTACAATGAGCAGTTCTTC
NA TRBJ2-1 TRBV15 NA CATSRLPEVGVSYNEQFF TGTGCCACCAGCAGACTCCCTGAGGTGGGAGTGAGCTACAATGAGCAGTTCTTC
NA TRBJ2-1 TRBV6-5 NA CASRYSGSYNEQFF TGTGCCAGCAGGTACAGCGGGTCCTACAATGAGCAGTTCTTC
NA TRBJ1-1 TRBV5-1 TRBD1 CASSDPGQGMNTEAFF TGCGCCAGCAGCGATCCCGGACAGGGAATGAACACTGAAGCTTTCTTT
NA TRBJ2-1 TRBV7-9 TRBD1 CASSLGTGQFF TGTGCCAGCAGCTTAGGGACAGGGCAGTTCTTC
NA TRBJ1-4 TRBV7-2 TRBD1 CASRPGQGANEKLFF TGTGCCAGCAGACCGGGACAGGGGGCCAATGAAAAACTGTTTTTT
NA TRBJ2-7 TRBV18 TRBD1 CASSPARIFTGGEQYF TGTGCCAGCTCACCAGCGAGGATCTTCACAGGGGGAGAGCAGTACTTC
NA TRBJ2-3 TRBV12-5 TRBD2 CASGLGTSGMTDTQYF TGTGCTAGTGGTTTGGGGACTAGCGGGATGACAGATACGCAGTATTTT
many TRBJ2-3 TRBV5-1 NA CASSLGTVLDTQYF TGCGCCAGCAGCTTGGGGACGGTTTTAGATACGCAGTATTTT
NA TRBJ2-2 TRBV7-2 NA CASSLERQAGELFF TGTGCCAGCAGCTTAGAGCGGCAGGCCGGGGAGCTGTTTTTT
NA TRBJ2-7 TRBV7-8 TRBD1 CASSPKRQGIGLNEQYF TGTGCCAGCAGCCCCAAGCGACAGGGAATAGGATTGAACGAGCAGTACTTC
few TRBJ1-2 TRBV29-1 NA CSVEELSYTF TGCAGCGTTGAAGAATTGAGCTACACCTTC
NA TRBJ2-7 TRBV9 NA CASSPSGQNYEQYF TGTGCCAGCAGCCCTTCCGGACAGAACTACGAGCAGTACTTC
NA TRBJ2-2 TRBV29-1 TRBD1 CSVEDRGTGNTGELFF TGCAGCGTTGAAGATAGAGGGACAGGGAACACCGGGGAGCTGTTTTTT
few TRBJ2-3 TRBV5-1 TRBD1 CASSSGTALTDTQYF TGCGCCAGCAGCTCAGGGACAGCCCTCACAGATACGCAGTATTTT
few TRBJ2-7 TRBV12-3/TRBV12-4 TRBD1 CASSSGTGHPEQYF TGTGCCAGCAGTTCCGGGACAGGGCACCCCGAGCAGTACTTC
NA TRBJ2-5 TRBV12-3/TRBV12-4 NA CASSLAAAQETQYF TGTGCCAGCAGTTTAGCCGCGGCCCAAGAGACCCAGTACTTC
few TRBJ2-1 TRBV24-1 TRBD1 CATGQGAFNEQFF TGTGCCACCGGACAGGGGGCTTTCAATGAGCAGTTCTTC
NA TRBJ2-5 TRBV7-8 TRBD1 CASSLPGYRGRAEQETQYF TGTGCCAGCAGCTTACCCGGGTACAGGGGACGCGCCGAACAAGAGACCCAGTACTTC
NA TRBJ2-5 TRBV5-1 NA CASSLAWTAQETQYF TGCGCCAGCAGCTTGGCATGGACAGCCCAAGAGACCCAGTACTTC
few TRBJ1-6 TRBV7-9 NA CASSLPGVGNSPLHF TGTGCCAGCAGCTTGCCAGGGGTAGGCAATTCACCCCTCCACTTT
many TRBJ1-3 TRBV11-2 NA CASSLGRGGGTIYF TGTGCCAGCAGCTTAGGAAGAGGCGGTGGCACCATATATTTT
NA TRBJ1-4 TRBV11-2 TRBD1 CASSSSDRGHEKLFF TGTGCCAGCAGCTCCTCAGACAGGGGGCATGAAAAACTGTTTTTT
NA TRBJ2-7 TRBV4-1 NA CASSQYAPLTGAYEQYF TGCGCCAGCAGCCAATACGCACCTCTGACGGGAGCCTACGAGCAGTACTTC
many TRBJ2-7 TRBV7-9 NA CASSLGALYEQYF TGTGCCAGCAGCTTAGGAGCGCTCTACGAGCAGTACTTC
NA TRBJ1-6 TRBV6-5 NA CASSLSSQAILTALHF TGTGCCAGCAGTTTATCCTCACAGGCAATATTGACGGCCCTCCACTTT
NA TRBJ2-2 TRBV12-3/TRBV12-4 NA CASIRTGELFF TGTGCCAGCATTCGAACCGGGGAGCTGTTTTTT
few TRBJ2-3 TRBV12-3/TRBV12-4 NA CASSLGRRYWNF TGTGCCAGCAGTTTAGGCAGGAGGTATTGGAATTTT
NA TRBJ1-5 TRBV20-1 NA CSARVSNQPQHF TGCAGTGCTAGAGTAAGCAATCAGCCCCAGCATTTT
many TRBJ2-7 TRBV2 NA CASSEVYGQGSYEQYF TGTGCCAGCAGTGAGGTTTATGGTCAAGGATCCTACGAGCAGTACTTC
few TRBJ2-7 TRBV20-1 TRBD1 CSANPLGQGFYEQYF TGCAGTGCTAACCCCTTGGGACAGGGGTTTTACGAGCAGTACTTC
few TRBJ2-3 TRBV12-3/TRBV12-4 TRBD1 CASSPTGENTDTQYF TGTGCCAGCAGCCCGACAGGGGAGAACACAGATACGCAGTATTTT
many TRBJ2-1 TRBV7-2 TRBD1 CASNNRGIDNEQFF TGTGCCAGCAACAACAGGGGGATCGACAATGAGCAGTTCTTC
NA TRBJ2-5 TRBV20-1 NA CSAKADRHRTETQYF TGCAGTGCTAAGGCCGACAGGCACCGTACAGAGACCCAGTACTTC
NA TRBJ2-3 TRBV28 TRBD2 CASSFFGLAGTDTQYF TGTGCCAGCAGTTTCTTCGGACTAGCGGGCACAGATACGCAGTATTTT
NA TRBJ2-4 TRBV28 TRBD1 CASNQGAPGKNIQYF TGTGCCAGCAATCAGGGGGCGCCCGGCAAAAACATTCAGTACTTC
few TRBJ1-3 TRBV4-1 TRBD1 CASSHRQGAHKTGNTIYF TGCGCCAGCAGCCACCGACAGGGGGCGCATAAAACTGGAAACACCATATATTTT
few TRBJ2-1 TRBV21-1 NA CASSMEVGQGASNEQFF NA
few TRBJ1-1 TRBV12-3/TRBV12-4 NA CASRTRGVPEAFF TGTGCCAGCAGAACCCGGGGAGTCCCTGAAGCTTTCTTT
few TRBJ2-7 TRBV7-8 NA CASSQTRERRGEQYF TGTGCCAGCAGCCAAACGAGAGAAAGACGCGGCGAGCAGTACTTC
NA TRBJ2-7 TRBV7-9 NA CASSLASRVHEQYF TGTGCCAGCAGCTTAGCCTCCAGGGTCCACGAGCAGTACTTC
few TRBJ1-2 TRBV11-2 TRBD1 CASSQTRGTGGWGYGYTF TGTGCCAGCAGCCAGACCCGGGGGACAGGGGGCTGGGGCTATGGCTACACCTTC
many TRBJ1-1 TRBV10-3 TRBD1 CAISEHRDRATEAFF TGTGCCATCAGTGAGCACCGGGACAGGGCGACTGAAGCTTTCTTT
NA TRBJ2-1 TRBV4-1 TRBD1 CASSQKRQGINEQFF TGCGCCAGCAGCCAAAAGAGACAGGGGATCAATGAGCAGTTCTTC
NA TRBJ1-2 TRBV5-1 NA CASSFDISNGYTF TGCGCCAGCAGCTTTGACATTTCGAATGGCTACACCTTC